Listed below are T cell receptor beta chains from one sample, sequenced in a study of T cells in Graves' hyperthyroidism and ophthalmopathy. TCRdb re-called the multiplex PCR reads through MiXCR, storing one row per CDR3 protein. The sample includes fewer than 650,000 distinct CDR3 sequences, 14% seen only once; the top ten take 11% to 15%. Source material: blood. These receptors were taken from a woman in her 40s with Graves' hyperthyroidism. CDR3s include the opening cysteine and the closing phenylalanine or tryptophan. The D gene is left open where the match is weak. For some rows the clone size is stated as once, few or many, or as a class when expanded; others skip it.

TRBV6-2/TRBV6-3,TRBJ2-3,TRBD2,many,19,CASRKETSGRASSTDTQYF,TGTGCCAGCAGAAAGGAAACTAGCGGGAGGGCCTCTAGCACAGATACGCAGTATTTT
TRBV7-2,TRBJ1-1,.,many,13,CASSNQGLSEAFF,TGTGCCAGCAGCAACCAGGGATTGTCTGAAGCTTTCTTT
TRBV6-1,TRBJ2-3,.,many,14,CASSVTRSADTQYF,TGTGCCAGCAGTGTAACTAGATCGGCAGATACGCAGTATTTT
TRBV30,TRBJ1-2,.,many,15,CAWSGLRTEIYGYTF,TGTGCCTGGAGTGGCCTACGGACGGAAATCTATGGCTACACCTTC
TRBV20-1,TRBJ2-3,.,few,11,CSASQPDTQYF,TGCAGTGCCTCACAACCAGATACGCAGTATTTT
TRBV28,TRBJ1-5,.,few,13,CASSSGTAKPQHF,TGTGCCAGCAGTTCCGGGACCGCGAAGCCCCAGCATTTT
TRBV20-1,TRBJ2-7,TRBD1,few,15,CSARDSGTGVYEQYF,TGCAGTGCTAGAGATTCTGGGACAGGAGTATACGAGCAGTACTTC
TRBV19,TRBJ2-2,.,many,15,CASSMRTGYTGELFF,TGTGCCAGTAGTATGAGGACTGGATACACCGGGGAGCTGTTTTTT
TRBV5-1,TRBJ1-1,.,.,13,CASSLSTESEAFF,TGCGCCAGCAGCTTGTCAACAGAGAGTGAAGCTTTCTTT
TRBV5-1,TRBJ1-2,.,.,15,CASSLVVGFGYGYTF,TGCGCCAGCAGCTTGGTTGTGGGGTTCGGCTATGGCTACACCTTC
TRBV7-2,TRBJ1-1,TRBD1,many,16,CASSTGMTGGPTEAFF,TGTGCCAGCAGCACCGGTATGACAGGGGGCCCCACTGAAGCTTTCTTT
TRBV20-1,TRBJ2-1,TRBD1,many,13,CSRGGQGKNEQFF,TGCAGTCGGGGGGGACAGGGGAAGAATGAGCAGTTCTTC
TRBV6-4,TRBJ2-2,.,.,16,CASSDSLRRSTGELFF,TGTGCCAGCAGTGACTCGCTTAGACGGAGCACCGGGGAGCTGTTTTTT
TRBV5-1,TRBJ2-1,.,many,15,CASSYDSTTYNEQFF,TGCGCCAGCAGCTATGACTCGACAACCTACAATGAGCAGTTCTTC
TRBV3-1,TRBJ1-3,.,many,13,CASSRTRGNTIYF,TGTGCCAGCAGCCGGACACGAGGAAACACCATATATTTT
TRBV9,TRBJ2-3,.,few,15,CASSVDQGLTDTQYF,TGTGCCAGCAGCGTCGATCAGGGGCTTACAGATACGCAGTATTTT
TRBV28,TRBJ2-7,.,many,14,CASSRAGTSYEQYF,TGTGCCAGCAGTCGAGCCGGAACGAGCTACGAGCAGTACTTC
TRBV2,TRBJ1-3,.,many,16,CASSPLAGSSGNTIYF,TGTGCCAGCAGTCCCCTCGCGGGAAGCTCTGGAAACACCATATATTTT
TRBV7-9,TRBJ2-7,.,.,11,CASRLGYEQYF,TGTGCCAGCCGCCTGGGCTACGAGCAGTACTTC
TRBV20-1,TRBJ2-3,TRBD2,many,16,CSATMTSGTNTDTQYF,TGCAGTGCTACTATGACTAGCGGGACTAACACAGATACGCAGTATTTT
TRBV4-1,TRBJ1-6,.,few,13,CASSQEGQEDLHF,TGCGCCAGCAGCCAAGAGGGCCAAGAGGACCTCCACTTT
TRBV11-2,TRBJ2-1,.,many,16,CASSLVGDRPFNEQFF,TGTGCCAGCAGCTTAGTGGGGGACCGACCGTTTAATGAGCAGTTCTTC
TRBV6-1,TRBJ2-7,TRBD2,many,15,CASSSLTSGSYEQYF,TGTGCCAGCAGTTCCCTGACTAGCGGGAGCTACGAGCAGTACTTC
TRBV15,TRBJ2-1,.,many,16,CATSRDPGITYNEQFF,TGTGCCACCAGCAGAGACCCGGGGATCACCTACAATGAGCAGTTCTTC
TRBV28,TRBJ2-7,.,.,11,CASSKLGEQYF,TGTGCCAGCAGTAAACTAGGTGAGCAGTACTTC
TRBV24-1,TRBJ2-1,.,many,14,CATSDTRGGNEQFF,TGTGCCACCAGTGATACTAGGGGCGGGAATGAGCAGTTCTTC
TRBV20-1,TRBJ2-3,.,many,15,CSARDPVEGTDTQYF,TGCAGTGCTAGAGATCCGGTCGAGGGCACAGATACGCAGTATTTT
TRBV6-2/TRBV6-3,TRBJ2-2,TRBD2,.,23,CASSYQIIRLAGGPSANTGELFF,TGTGCCAGCAGTTACCAAATTATTAGACTAGCGGGAGGTCCAAGCGCGAACACCGGGGAGCTGTTTTTT
TRBV30,TRBJ2-2,TRBD1,many,13,CAWRDRVTGELFF,TGTGCCTGGAGGGACAGGGTCACCGGGGAGCTGTTTTTT
TRBV29-1,TRBJ1-2,TRBD1,.,13,CSARPGQDYGYTF,TGCAGCGCACGCCCGGGACAGGATTATGGCTACACCTTC
TRBV11-2,TRBJ1-4,.,.,13,CASSSVGGTKLFF,TGTGCCAGCAGCTCCGTGGGGGGGACAAAACTGTTTTTT
TRBV18,TRBJ2-1,TRBD2,.,16,CASSPPGLAGGYEQFF,TGTGCCAGCTCACCACCGGGACTAGCGGGAGGCTATGAGCAGTTCTTC
TRBV5-1,TRBJ2-7,.,few,15,CASSLDSNGIYEQYF,TGCGCCAGCAGCTTGGATAGTAATGGGATCTATGAGCAGTACTTC
TRBV5-1,TRBJ2-3,TRBD2,many,16,CASSPPGLKSTDTQYF,TGCGCCAGCAGCCCACCGGGACTAAAAAGCACAGATACGCAGTATTTT
TRBV28,TRBJ2-7,.,many,13,CASSLYREYEQYF,TGTGCCAGCAGTTTATACAGGGAGTATGAGCAGTACTTC
TRBV28,TRBJ1-5,.,few,19,CASSSWDTSKPTNNQPQHF,TGTGCCAGCAGTTCATGGGACACCTCTAAGCCCACCAACAATCAGCCCCAGCATTTT
TRBV7-3,TRBJ2-1,.,many,15,CASSLGAGRYNEQFF,TGTGCCAGCAGCTTAGGGGCAGGGAGATACAATGAGCAGTTCTTC
TRBV29-1,TRBJ2-1,TRBD2,few,14,CSGLLAGGPAEQFF,TGCAGCGGATTACTAGCGGGAGGCCCGGCTGAGCAGTTCTTC
TRBV10-3,TRBJ2-2,.,.,15,CAISDTVSNTGELFF,TGTGCCATCAGTGACACAGTCTCGAACACCGGGGAGCTGTTTTTT
TRBV19,TRBJ2-3,.,few,17,CASSARTSPAGTDTQYF,TGTGCCAGTAGTGCCAGGACATCACCGGCGGGGACAGATACGCAGTATTTT